This is a list of T cell receptor beta chains from one sample in a study of T cells in Graves' hyperthyroidism and ophthalmopathy. TCRdb fed the multiplex PCR reads into MiXCR, producing one record per CDR3 protein. The table shows about 640,000 distinct CDR3 sequences, with 20% occurring only once. Sequenced input: blood. The receptor source for this set is a man aged 25 to 40 with Graves' ophthalmopathy. CDR3s include the opening cysteine and the closing phenylalanine or tryptophan. Fields, in order: J gene, V gene, clone size, D gene, CDR3 protein, CDR3 DNA. The D gene is left open where the match is weak. Some rows mark clone size as missing; the rest say once, few, many or name a class of expanded clone.

j_gene: TRBJ2-3
v_gene: TRBV3-1
abundance: many
d_gene: -
CDR3aa: CASSQGGSTQYF
CDR3nt: TGTGCCAGCAGCCAAGGAGGGAGTACGCAGTATTTT

j_gene: TRBJ1-1
v_gene: TRBV28
abundance: many
d_gene: -
CDR3aa: CASSPRGTEAFF
CDR3nt: TGTGCCAGCAGCCCGCGGGGCACTGAAGCTTTCTTT

j_gene: TRBJ2-7
v_gene: TRBV5-1
abundance: many
d_gene: TRBD1
CDR3aa: CASREGQVDEQYF
CDR3nt: TGCGCCAGCAGGGAGGGACAGGTTGACGAGCAGTACTTC

j_gene: TRBJ1-3
v_gene: TRBV7-2
abundance: -
d_gene: -
CDR3aa: CASSLVAGNSGNTIYF
CDR3nt: TGTGCCAGCAGCTTAGTGGCGGGTAACTCTGGAAACACCATATATTTT

j_gene: TRBJ2-2
v_gene: TRBV7-2
abundance: many
d_gene: -
CDR3aa: CASSLADSSTGELFF
CDR3nt: TGTGCCAGCAGCTTAGCGGACAGTAGCACCGGGGAGCTGTTTTTT

j_gene: TRBJ2-7
v_gene: TRBV9
abundance: -
d_gene: -
CDR3aa: CASSVAFGRIYEQYF
CDR3nt: TGTGCCAGCAGCGTAGCTTTCGGCAGGATTTACGAGCAGTACTTC

j_gene: TRBJ2-5
v_gene: TRBV3-1
abundance: few
d_gene: -
CDR3aa: CASSQDPGGRETQYF
CDR3nt: TGTGCCAGCAGCCAAGATCCCGGGGGCCGAGAGACCCAGTACTTC

j_gene: TRBJ2-3
v_gene: TRBV20-1
abundance: few
d_gene: -
CDR3aa: CSASRAGTDTQYF
CDR3nt: TGCAGTGCCTCTAGGGCGGGCACAGATACGCAGTATTTT

j_gene: TRBJ1-1
v_gene: TRBV27
abundance: -
d_gene: TRBD1
CDR3aa: CASSTRTGVDTEAFF
CDR3nt: TGTGCCAGCAGTACCCGGACAGGGGTGGACACTGAAGCTTTCTTT

j_gene: TRBJ2-5
v_gene: TRBV12-3/TRBV12-4
abundance: few
d_gene: -
CDR3aa: CASSFLGSGETQYF
CDR3nt: TGTGCCAGCAGTTTTTTGGGGTCCGGAGAGACCCAGTACTTC

j_gene: TRBJ2-7
v_gene: TRBV7-2
abundance: many
d_gene: -
CDR3aa: CASSWRGGNEQYF
CDR3nt: TGTGCCAGCAGTTGGAGGGGGGGAAACGAGCAGTACTTC

j_gene: TRBJ2-7
v_gene: TRBV28
abundance: many
d_gene: TRBD2
CDR3aa: CASSLSGGSSYEQYF
CDR3nt: TGTGCCAGCAGTTTATCTGGCGGGAGTTCCTACGAGCAGTACTTC

j_gene: TRBJ2-3
v_gene: TRBV20-1
abundance: -
d_gene: -
CDR3aa: CSARNGATSTDTQYF
CDR3nt: TGCAGTGCTAGAAACGGGGCGACTAGCACAGATACGCAGTATTTT

j_gene: TRBJ2-1
v_gene: TRBV10-3
abundance: -
d_gene: TRBD2
CDR3aa: CAISESGGLALYNEQFF
CDR3nt: TGTGCCATCAGTGAGTCTGGTGGACTAGCGCTATACAATGAGCAGTTCTTC

j_gene: TRBJ1-1
v_gene: TRBV11-2
abundance: many
d_gene: -
CDR3aa: CASSLTRIEAFF
CDR3nt: TGTGCCAGCAGCTTAACACGTATAGAAGCTTTCTTT

j_gene: TRBJ2-7
v_gene: TRBV20-1
abundance: many
d_gene: -
CDR3aa: CSASEGYEQYF
CDR3nt: TGCAGTGCTTCCGAGGGATACGAGCAGTACTTC

j_gene: TRBJ2-7
v_gene: TRBV5-1
abundance: few
d_gene: TRBD1
CDR3aa: CASRGTGKYEQYF
CDR3nt: TGCGCCAGCAGGGGGACAGGGAAGTACGAGCAGTACTTC

j_gene: TRBJ2-5
v_gene: TRBV7-2
abundance: many
d_gene: -
CDR3aa: CASSFYARETQYF
CDR3nt: TGTGCCAGCAGCTTTTATGCTAGAGAGACCCAGTACTTC

j_gene: TRBJ1-1
v_gene: TRBV7-9
abundance: -
d_gene: -
CDR3aa: CASSAPGMGTEAFF
CDR3nt: TGTGCCAGCAGCGCACCCGGGATGGGGACTGAAGCTTTCTTT

j_gene: TRBJ2-7
v_gene: TRBV12-3/TRBV12-4
abundance: -
d_gene: -
CDR3aa: CASSFVRGPYEQYF
CDR3nt: TGTGCCAGCAGTTTTGTGCGGGGGCCCTACGAGCAGTACTTC

j_gene: TRBJ1-1
v_gene: TRBV28
abundance: -
d_gene: TRBD1
CDR3aa: CASSPWGDRGTEAFF
CDR3nt: TGTGCCAGCAGTCCTTGGGGGGACAGGGGAACTGAAGCTTTCTTT

j_gene: TRBJ2-1
v_gene: TRBV6-1
abundance: many
d_gene: -
CDR3aa: CASKGGDNEQFF
CDR3nt: TGTGCCAGCAAAGGCGGAGACAATGAGCAGTTCTTC

j_gene: TRBJ2-1
v_gene: TRBV24-1
abundance: many
d_gene: TRBD2
CDR3aa: CATSATLAPSYNEQFF
CDR3nt: TGTGCCACCAGTGCTACACTAGCGCCCTCCTACAATGAGCAGTTCTTC

j_gene: TRBJ2-5
v_gene: TRBV3-1
abundance: few
d_gene: -
CDR3aa: CASSQGYQGMETQYF
CDR3nt: TGTGCCAGCAGCCAAGGCTATCAGGGAATGGAGACCCAGTACTTC

j_gene: TRBJ1-3
v_gene: TRBV20-1
abundance: few
d_gene: -
CDR3aa: CSATPGGRRISGNTIYF
CDR3nt: TGCAGTGCTACACCGGGGGGTCGACGTATCTCTGGAAACACCATATATTTT

j_gene: TRBJ2-1
v_gene: TRBV7-2
abundance: -
d_gene: TRBD2
CDR3aa: CASSSYGTPGGGEQFF
CDR3nt: TGTGCCAGCAGCTCTTACGGGACTCCTGGGGGGGGTGAGCAGTTCTTC

j_gene: TRBJ1-1
v_gene: TRBV29-1
abundance: -
d_gene: -
CDR3aa: CSVELRGGGQRGNTEAFF
CDR3nt: TGCAGCGTTGAGTTACGTGGCGGTGGACAGCGGGGGAACACTGAAGCTTTCTTT

j_gene: TRBJ2-7
v_gene: TRBV3-1
abundance: -
d_gene: TRBD1
CDR3aa: CASQGATYEQYF
CDR3nt: TGTGCCTCTCAGGGGGCCACCTACGAGCAGTACTTC

j_gene: TRBJ2-1
v_gene: TRBV7-9
abundance: -
d_gene: TRBD2
CDR3aa: CASRIGSGRDNEQFF
CDR3nt: TGTGCCAGCCGTATTGGTAGCGGGAGGGACAATGAGCAGTTCTTC

j_gene: TRBJ1-5
v_gene: TRBV28
abundance: many
d_gene: -
CDR3aa: CASSLWGGSDRAQHF
CDR3nt: TGTGCCAGCAGTTTATGGGGGGGCTCGGATCGAGCCCAGCATTTT

j_gene: TRBJ2-7
v_gene: TRBV5-4
abundance: -
d_gene: -
CDR3aa: CASSPAGTYYEQYF
CDR3nt: TGTGCCAGCAGCCCAGCCGGGACTTACTACGAGCAGTACTTC

j_gene: TRBJ2-1
v_gene: TRBV5-1
abundance: -
d_gene: TRBD2
CDR3aa: CASSLSGIRVEQFF
CDR3nt: TGCGCCAGCAGCCTTAGCGGGATTAGGGTTGAGCAGTTCTTC

j_gene: TRBJ1-1
v_gene: TRBV6-1
abundance: few
d_gene: TRBD1
CDR3aa: CASSLGQGRGPFF
CDR3nt: TGTGCCAGCAGTTTGGGACAGGGAAGAGGGCCTTTCTTT

j_gene: TRBJ2-1
v_gene: TRBV5-1
abundance: -
d_gene: TRBD2
CDR3aa: CAGSPGLAGVSYNEQFF
CDR3nt: TGCGCCGGCAGCCCGGGACTAGCGGGAGTCTCCTACAATGAGCAGTTCTTC

j_gene: TRBJ1-1
v_gene: TRBV6-5
abundance: many
d_gene: TRBD1
CDR3aa: CASSYSDRANTEAFF
CDR3nt: TGTGCCAGCAGTTACTCGGACAGGGCGAACACTGAAGCTTTCTTT

j_gene: TRBJ1-1
v_gene: TRBV12-3/TRBV12-4
abundance: many
d_gene: -
CDR3aa: CASSYRPANTEAFF
CDR3nt: TGTGCCAGCAGTTACCGACCAGCGAACACTGAAGCTTTCTTT

j_gene: TRBJ2-1
v_gene: TRBV6-1
abundance: few
d_gene: -
CDR3aa: CASSSSMNNEQFF
CDR3nt: TGTGCCAGCAGTTCTAGCATGAACAATGAGCAGTTCTTC